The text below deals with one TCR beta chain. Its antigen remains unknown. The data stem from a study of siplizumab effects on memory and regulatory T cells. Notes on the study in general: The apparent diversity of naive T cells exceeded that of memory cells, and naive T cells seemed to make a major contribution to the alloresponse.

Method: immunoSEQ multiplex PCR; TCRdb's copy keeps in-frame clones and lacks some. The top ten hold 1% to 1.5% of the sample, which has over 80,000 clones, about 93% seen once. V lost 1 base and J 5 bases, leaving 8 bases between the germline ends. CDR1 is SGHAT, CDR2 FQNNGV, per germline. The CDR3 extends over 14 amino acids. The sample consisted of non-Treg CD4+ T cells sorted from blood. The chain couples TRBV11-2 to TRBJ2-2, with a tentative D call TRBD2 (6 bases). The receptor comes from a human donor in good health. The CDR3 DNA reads TGTGCCAGCAGCTTAGTTGGGGGGACCGGGGAGCTGTTTTTT. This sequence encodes CASSLVGGTGELFF.